This record looks at one T cell receptor beta chain sequence and its context. Treatment specified: roughly 18 received Ad26.COV2.S at low or high dose, single or two shots; 5 received placebo; per-sample allocation not given. Day 63 after the first vaccine or placebo injection was the time point for sampling. The junction had 6 bases not matched to a gene; V was cut back by 4 bases and J by 6 bases. The CDR3 loop spans 13 amino acids. Germline V gene sequence: CDR1 ENHRY, CDR2 SYGVKD. Libraries were prepared by immunoSEQ multiplex PCR; TCRdb keeps only in-frame clonotypes and omits some of them. The data show about 440,000 clones, around nine tenths seen once. This record comes from a study of Ad26.COV2.S vaccination and SARS-CoV-2 variants.

The sample in question was peripheral blood, obtained in a trial of Ad26.COV2.S vaccine versus placebo. V usage is TRBV10-3 and J usage is TRBJ2-7; 7 bases are shared with TRBD2. The receptor's source is a person aged 18 to 59 who received the Ad26.COV2.S COVID-19 vaccine or a placebo. The DNA of the CDR3 is TGTGCCATCAGTGGCGGGAGATGGTTCGAGCAGTACTTC. Translation: CAISGGRWFEQYF.